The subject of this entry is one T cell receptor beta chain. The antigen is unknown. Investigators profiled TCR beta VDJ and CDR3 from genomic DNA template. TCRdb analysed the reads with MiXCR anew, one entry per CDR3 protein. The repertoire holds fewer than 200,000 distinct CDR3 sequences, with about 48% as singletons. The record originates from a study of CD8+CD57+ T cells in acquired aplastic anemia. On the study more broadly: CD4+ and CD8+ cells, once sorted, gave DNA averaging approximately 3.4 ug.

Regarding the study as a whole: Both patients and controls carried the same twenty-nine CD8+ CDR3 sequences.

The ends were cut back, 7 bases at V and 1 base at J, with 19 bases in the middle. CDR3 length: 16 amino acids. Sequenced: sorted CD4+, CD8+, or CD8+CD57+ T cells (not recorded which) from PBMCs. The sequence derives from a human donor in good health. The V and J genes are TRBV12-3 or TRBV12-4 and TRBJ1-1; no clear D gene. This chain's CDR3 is CASNLNSWTGNTEAFF. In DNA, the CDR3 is TGTGCCAGCAACCTGAACTCCTGGACCGGGAACACTGAAGCTTTCTTT.